This TCR beta chain was found in a study of blood T cell repertoires in COVID-19. Study-level information: Acute-phase and convalescent COVID-19 samples originated in the United States, Italy and Spain. In each case, the material was cDNA or gDNA derived from T cells, B-cell-depleted T cells, or PBMCs.

Per the original data handling: Amplification with reference gene primers provided the estimates of nucleated cell counts. This table comes from immunoSEQ multiplex PCR, and its TCRdb copy is limited to in-frame clones, with some not included. The DNA gave D and trimming, while V, J and clone size come from that table. Among around 340,000 clones, about 83% were seen once, and the ten largest hold almost 3%. Trimming took off 2 bases at V and 2 bases at J, with 12 bases between the two ends. This CDR3 has 15 residues. The V gene's germline CDR1 is MDHEN and CDR2 SYDVKM. The chain recombines TRBV28 with TRBJ2-5; tentative D call: TRBD2 (6 bases). This clonotype was obtained from a young man with active or convalescent COVID-19. Sequencing was done on a sample of peripheral blood. CDR3 sequence: CASSLGASVQETQYF. The CDR3 nucleotides read TGTGCCAGCAGTTTAGGGGCTAGCGTACAAGAGACCCAGTACTTC.